Following are 20 T cell receptor beta chains from one sample sequenced in a study of CD8 T cells in Susac syndrome. Random hexamers were used to reverse transcribe about 0.5 to 1 ug of RNA. MiXCR was run by TCRdb on the immunoSEQ multiplex PCR reads, yielding one entry per CDR3 protein. The sample has over 150,000 distinct CDR3 sequences, roughly 95% seen once. The sequencing sample was made of CD4+ T cells from PBMCs. These receptors all come from a human donor with Susac syndrome.

This chain links TRBV29-1 with TRBJ2-3, with D hard to call. Germline V gene sequence: CDR1 SQVTM, CDR2 ANQGSEA. The germline V and J ends were trimmed by 6 bases and 8 bases, with 12 bases remaining between them. This CDR3 comprises 11 residues. The CDR3 nucleotides read TGCAGCGTACAAATTAGTAGTACGCAGTATTTT. Residues: CSVQISSTQYF.

V gene TRBV9 combines with J gene TRBJ2-5; 7 bases are a match to TRBD2. Losses at the gene ends were 2 bases for V and 5 bases for J; bases not matched to a gene: 12. Germline-derived CDR1 and CDR2 are SGDLS and YYNGEE. CDR3 length: 16 residues. CDR3 sequence reads: CASSVRPLGGMETQYF. CDR3 bases: TGTGCCAGCAGCGTCCGGCCCCTCGGGGGGATGGAGACCCAGTACTTC.

The chain links TRBV11-3 to TRBJ2-2; TRBD1 or TRBD2 may be the D gene (5 bases each). CDR3 length equals 15 residues. With 4 bases removed from V and 5 bases from J, the gap between germline ends came to 14 bases. Germline V gene lookup returns CDR1 SGHNT and CDR2 YENEEA. The CDR3 protein is CASSSWDRGTGELFF. The CDR3 nucleotides are TGTGCCAGCAGCTCTTGGGACCGAGGGACCGGGGAGCTGTTTTTT.

The chain couples TRBV29-1 to TRBJ2-5; no clear D. Trimming stripped 4 bases from V and 0 bases from J, with 6 bases between. The CDR3 extends over 12 amino acids. Per the germline V gene, CDR1 is SQVTM and CDR2 is ANQGSEA. DNA of the CDR3: TGCAGCGTTGGCACAAACCAAGAGACCCAGTACTTC. Translated, it gives CSVGTNQETQYF.

The chain recombines TRBV2 with TRBJ2-2, with D perhaps assigned TRBD1 or TRBD2 (5 bases each). The CDR3 contains 15 residues. CDR1 is SNHLY, CDR2 FYNNEI, per germline. Trimming pared 5 bases from V and 5 bases from J, leaving 15 bases between. In DNA, the CDR3 is TGTGCCAGCAGTCCCAGGAGAGGGGAAACCGGGGAGCTGTTTTTT. Its protein is CASSPRRGETGELFF.

This chain links TRBV28 with TRBJ2-5; TRBD2 aligns across 9 bases. Germline-derived CDR1 and CDR2 are MDHEN and SYDVKM. This CDR3 is built from 18 residues. V shed 1 base and J 0 bases; nucleotides not matched to a gene: 9. CDR3 in amino acids: CASSLSGLAGRYQETQYF. CDR3 coding DNA: TGTGCCAGCAGTTTATCTGGCCTAGCGGGAAGGTACCAAGAGACCCAGTACTTC.

A few counts support this clonotype. This chain connects TRBV12-3 or TRBV12-4 to TRBJ1-1, with no clear D. This CDR3 is built from 13 residues. Trimming pared 3 bases from V and 1 base from J, leaving 6 bases between. CDR3 in DNA: TGTGCCAGCAGTTTGTCAGGGAACACTGAAGCTTTCTTT. This encodes CASSLSGNTEAFF.

The chain employs TRBV6-5 and TRBJ1-2; 9 bases fit TRBD1. Germline assignment: CDR1 MNHEY and CDR2 SVGAGI. The CDR3 is made up of 13 amino acids. V lost 5 bases and J lost 8; bases outside the gene matches: 6. As DNA, the CDR3 is TGTGCCAGCAGTCCTGTGGACAGGGGAGGCTACACCTTC. Translating it yields CASSPVDRGGYTF.

The chain couples TRBV12-3 or TRBV12-4 to TRBJ2-5, with D uncertain. The CDR3 consists of 11 residues. Trimming cost V 5 bases and J 7 bases, with 8 bases left between them. The CDR3 coding sequence is TGTGCCAGCAGTATAACCGGGACCCAGTACTTC. Encoded protein: CASSITGTQYF.

The CDR3 spells CASSHGGQGMNTEAFF. The CDR3 DNA is TGTGCCAGCAGCCATGGGGGACAGGGGATGAACACTGAAGCTTTCTTT. This sequence joins TRBV4-2 and TRBJ1-1; 10 bases are shared with TRBD1. Per the germline V gene, CDR1 is LGHNA and CDR2 is YNFKEQ. V lost 3 bases, J lost 0 bases, and 4 bases stayed unmatched. The CDR3 is made up of 16 amino acids.

This clonotype was found once. The CDR3 loop is CASSILAGNEQFF. DNA for the CDR3: TGTGCCAGTAGTATTTTAGCGGGGAATGAGCAGTTCTTC. V is TRBV19 and J is TRBJ2-1, with TRBD2 matching over 8 bases. Trimming at V came to 3 bases and at J to 7 bases, leaving 2 bases not matched to a gene. The germline CDR1 and CDR2 sequences are LNHDA and SQIVND (reference sequence). CDR3 size: 13 residues.

The chain combines TRBV5-4 with TRBJ2-1; D gene unclear. Trimming stripped 3 bases from V and 7 bases from J, with 11 bases between. This CDR3 is 13 amino acids long. Germline V lookup: CDR1 SGHNT, CDR2 YYREEE (reference sequence). This CDR3 is CASSSFRVNEQFF. CDR3 DNA sequence: TGTGCCAGCAGCTCCTTTAGAGTAAATGAGCAGTTCTTC.

The genes are TRBV20-1 and TRBJ2-3; D is ambiguous. The CDR3 is 13 amino acids. V was shortened by 3 bases and J by 1 base, with 8 bases between the two germline ends. Germline CDR1 is DFQATT and CDR2 is SNEGSKA (reference sequence). The CDR3 bases are TGCAGTGCTAGTAGAGAGGGCACAGATACGCAGTATTTT. This translates into CSASREGTDTQYF.

The chain is built from TRBV6-2 or TRBV6-3 and TRBJ2-2, with D tentatively TRBD2 (7 bases). Trimming shortened V by 8 bases and J by 7 bases, and 20 bases separated the two germline ends. The CDR3 is 15 residues long. Per the germline V gene, CDR1 is MNHEY and CDR2 is SVGEGT. The CDR3 DNA reads as TGTGCCAGCTCGAACGGGGGGCCCCCAGGCGGGGAGCTGTTTTTT. It specifies CASSNGGPPGGELFF.

The rearrangement joins TRBV24-1 to TRBJ2-5, with 11 bases fitting TRBD2. CDR1 is KGHDR and CDR2 is SFDVKD in the germline V gene. The CDR3 sequence is 17 residues long. With 4 bases clipped from V and 2 bases from J, the junction kept 8 bases outside the gene matches. The CDR3 loop reads CATSDPRLAGRQETQYF. The CDR3 DNA is TGTGCCACCAGTGACCCCCGACTAGCGGGGCGGCAAGAGACCCAGTACTTC.

This clonotype was seen a single time. The chain combines TRBV12-3 or TRBV12-4 with TRBJ2-2; D is undetermined. The CDR3 has 14 amino acids. The germline V and J ends were trimmed by 5 bases and 3 bases, with 10 bases remaining between them. The CDR3 sequence: CASSAGEDTGELFF. CDR3 sequence (DNA): TGTGCCAGCAGTGCCGGAGAGGACACCGGGGAGCTGTTTTTT.

The chain is built from TRBV9 and TRBJ2-5, with TRBD2 matching over 9 bases. V was clipped by 0 bases and J by 7 bases; unmatched bases: 10. The CDR3 length is 16 residues. Germline CDR1 and CDR2: SGDLS and YYNGEE. The CDR3 bases are TGTGCCAGCAGCGTAGACATTAGCGGGAGTTCAGGGACCCAGTACTTC. Translated: CASSVDISGSSGTQYF.

J is TRBJ1-1 and V is TRBV7-8; D is ambiguous. The CDR3 is 16 amino acids. V was shortened by 4 bases and J by 5 bases, with 20 bases between the two germline ends. The germline V gene has CDR1 SGHVS and CDR2 FQNEAQ. As DNA, the CDR3 is TGTGCCAGCAGCTCAAGGAGGACGCCCGTATGGACTGAAGCTTTCTTT. It specifies CASSSRRTPVWTEAFF. The entire variable domain, with the rest obtained from reference TRBV7-8 and TRBJ1-1, is as follows: GAGVSQSPRYKVAKRGQDVALRCDPISGHVSLFWYQQALGQGPEFLTYFQNEAQLDKSGLPSDRFFAERPEGSVSTLKIQRTQQEDSAVYLCASSSRRTPVWTEAFFGQGTRLTVV.

V and J are TRBV6-2 or TRBV6-3 and TRBJ2-7; D uncertain. CDR3 length: 13 amino acids. V lost 8 bases, J lost 0 bases, and 11 bases lay in between. Looked up from germline, CDR1 is MNHEY and CDR2 is SVGEGT. The CDR3: CASLGSHSYEQYF. The CDR3 bases are TGTGCCAGCTTGGGAAGCCACTCCTACGAGCAGTACTTC.

This chain uses TRBV24-1 with TRBJ1-2; TRBD1 might be the D (5 bases). CDR1 is KGHDR, CDR2 SFDVKD, per germline. Trimming left V 6 bases short and J 2 bases short, with 9 bases between. This CDR3 comprises 13 residues. CDR3 in DNA: TGTGCCACCAGTCTCGCAGGGAACTATGGCTACACCTTC. It codes for CATSLAGNYGYTF.